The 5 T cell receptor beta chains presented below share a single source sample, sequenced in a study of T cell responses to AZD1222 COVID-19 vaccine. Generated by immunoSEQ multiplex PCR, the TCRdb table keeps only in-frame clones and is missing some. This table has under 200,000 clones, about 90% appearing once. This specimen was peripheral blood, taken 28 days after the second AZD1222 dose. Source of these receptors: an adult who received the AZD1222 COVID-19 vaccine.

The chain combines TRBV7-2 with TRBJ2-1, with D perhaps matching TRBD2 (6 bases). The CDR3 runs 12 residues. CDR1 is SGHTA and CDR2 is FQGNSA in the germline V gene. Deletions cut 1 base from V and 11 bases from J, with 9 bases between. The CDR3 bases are TGTGCCAGCAGCTTAGTCGCGGGGAAGCAGTTCTTC. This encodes CASSLVAGKQFF.

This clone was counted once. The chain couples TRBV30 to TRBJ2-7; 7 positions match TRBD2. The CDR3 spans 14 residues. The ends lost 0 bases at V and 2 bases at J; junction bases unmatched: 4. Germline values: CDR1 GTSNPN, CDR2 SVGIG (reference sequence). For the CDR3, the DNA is TGTGCCTGGAGTGTAGCGGGGTTCCCCTACGAGCAGTACTTC. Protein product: CAWSVAGFPYEQYF.

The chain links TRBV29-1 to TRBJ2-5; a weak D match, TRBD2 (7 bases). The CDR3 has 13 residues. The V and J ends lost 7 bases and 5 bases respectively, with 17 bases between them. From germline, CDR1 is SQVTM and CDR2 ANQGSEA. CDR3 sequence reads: CSGAGQPRETQYF. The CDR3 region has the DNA TGCAGCGGAGCGGGACAACCGAGGGAGACCCAGTACTTC.

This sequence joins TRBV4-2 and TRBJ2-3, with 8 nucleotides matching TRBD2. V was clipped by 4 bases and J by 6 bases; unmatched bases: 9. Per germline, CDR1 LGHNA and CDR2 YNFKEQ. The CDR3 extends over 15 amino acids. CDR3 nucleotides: TGTGCCAGCAGCCCACGGTCGGGGGGGCCGGATACGCAGTATTTT. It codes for CASSPRSGGPDTQYF.

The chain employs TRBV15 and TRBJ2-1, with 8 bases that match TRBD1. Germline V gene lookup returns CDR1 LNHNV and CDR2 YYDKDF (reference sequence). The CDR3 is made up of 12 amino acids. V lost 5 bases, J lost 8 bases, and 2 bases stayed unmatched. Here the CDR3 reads CATSYRGDEQFF. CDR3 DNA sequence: TGTGCCACCAGCTACAGGGGGGATGAGCAGTTCTTC.